These 17 T cell receptor beta chains were sequenced from one sample in a study of T cells in Graves' hyperthyroidism and ophthalmopathy. Researchers amplified the TCR beta CDR3 regions from RNA transcripts. During a first-round RT-PCR of the TCR CDR3, the HTBI primer set was used. TCRdb redid the calling of the multiplex PCR reads with MiXCR, one entry per CDR3 protein. The repertoire has a few hundred thousand distinct CDR3 sequences, less than 20% of them found once; the top ten carry around 6.6%. Material for sequencing was blood. These receptor sequences come from a woman in her thirties with Graves' hyperthyroidism.

This clonotype was picked up a small number of times. The chain recombines TRBV7-3 with TRBJ2-3; D possibly matches TRBD1 or TRBD2 (6 bases each). The V gene's germline CDR1 is SGHTA and CDR2 FQGTGA. Trimming removed 2 bases at V and 1 base at J, with 10 bases between. This CDR3 is 15 amino acids long. The CDR3 bases are TGTGCCAGCAGCTTATACAGGGAGGGCACAGATACGCAGTATTTT. Translated: CASSLYREGTDTQYF.

At least ten counts were recorded for this clonotype. This CDR3 is CASSQLVAGPSYEQYF. CDR3 nucleotide sequence: TGTGCCAGCAGCCAACTCGTCGCGGGACCCTCCTACGAGCAGTACTTC. The gene calls are TRBV14 and TRBJ2-7, with a tentative D call TRBD2 (6 bases). Germline V CDR1 and CDR2: SGHDN, FVKESK. The length of the CDR3 is 16 residues. The V end lost 2 bases, the J end lost 0 bases, and 14 bases lay between the germline ends.

The rearrangement uses TRBV11-2 and TRBJ1-4; D is perhaps TRBD1 (5 bases). The ends were cut back, 5 bases at V and 8 bases at J, with 18 bases in the middle. The germline V gene has CDR1 SGHAT and CDR2 FQNNGV. The CDR3 is 15 residues long. This CDR3 reads CASSRGAGFREKLFF. CDR3 DNA sequence: TGTGCCAGCAGCCGAGGAGCAGGGTTTCGGGAAAAACTGTTTTTT.

This clonotype was counted a few times. The V call is TRBV5-5, the J call TRBJ1-6; 9 bases agree with TRBD1. CDR3 length: 16 residues. CDR1 is SGHKS and CDR2 is YYEKEE in the germline V gene (reference sequence). V shed 1 base and J 8 bases; nucleotides not matched to a gene: 7. The CDR3 nucleotides are TGTGCCAGCAGCTTGATCGATGGGACAGGGTATTCACCCCTCCACTTT. The encoded protein is CASSLIDGTGYSPLHF.

This clonotype was observed at least ten times. The rearrangement joins TRBV28 to TRBJ1-4; no reliable D call. From germline, CDR1 is MDHEN and CDR2 SYDVKM. The CDR3 covers 12 residues. The V end was cut by 3 bases, the J end by 7 bases, with 6 bases between. The CDR3 reads CASSFRGEKLFF. The CDR3 DNA reads as TGTGCCAGCAGTTTTCGGGGTGAAAAACTGTTTTTT.

In this sample, this clonotype turned up many times. The V and J genes are TRBV30 and TRBJ1-2, with D perhaps TRBD1 (5 bases). The CDR3 is made up of 12 amino acids. CDR1 and CDR2 from the germline V gene are GTSNPN and SVGIG (reference sequence). CDR3 bases: TGTTGTTCAGGACATCAGGGTTATGGCTACACCTTC. As protein: CCSGHQGYGYTF.

The V and J genes are TRBV19 and TRBJ1-2; 9 bases match TRBD1. Germline V lookup: CDR1 LNHDA, CDR2 SQIVND (reference sequence). Trimming removed 9 bases from V and 7 bases from J; junction bases left unmatched: 6. This CDR3 contains 12 residues. Here the CDR3 DNA reads TGTGCCAGCGCACAGGGGGCGAGTGGCTACACCTTC. Its protein is CASAQGASGYTF.

This clonotype showed up many times. V gene TRBV7-2 combines with J gene TRBJ2-7; D is possibly TRBD2 (6 bases). Germline CDR1 and CDR2: SGHTA and FQGNSA. V lost 2 bases and J 4 bases, leaving 12 bases between the germline ends. The CDR3 is 14 residues long. CDR3 DNA: TGTGCCAGCAGCTTAACTAGCACCTGGTACGAGCAGTACTTC. Its translation is CASSLTSTWYEQYF.

This clonotype was recorded many times. This chain connects TRBV30 to TRBJ2-7, with 10 bases aligning to TRBD1. The CDR3 has 16 amino acids. V gave up 3 bases and J gave up 4 bases; unmatched junction bases: 12. Looked up from germline, CDR1 is GTSNPN and CDR2 is SVGIG (reference sequence). CDR3 residues: CAWSLSPGQGLYEQYF. For the CDR3, the DNA is TGTGCCTGGAGCCTTTCCCCGGGACAGGGGTTATACGAGCAGTACTTC.

This clonotype was picked up many times. This rearrangement joins TRBV4-1 to TRBJ1-2; 7 nucleotides match TRBD1. The ends lost 1 base at V and 3 bases at J; junction bases unmatched: 5. The germline V gene has CDR1 MGHRA and CDR2 YSYEKL. CDR3 length: 15 amino acids. Here the CDR3 reads CASSQGTGSHYGYTF. Here the CDR3 DNA reads TGCGCCAGCAGCCAAGGGACAGGATCCCACTATGGCTACACCTTC.

This clonotype was seen a handful of times. The chain uses TRBV29-1 and TRBJ2-2; a weak D match, TRBD2 (5 bases). The V end lost 4 bases, the J end lost 3 bases, and 9 bases lay between the germline ends. From germline, CDR1 is SQVTM and CDR2 ANQGSEA. CDR3 size: 13 residues. CDR3 sequence (DNA): TGCAGCGTTGGAGGGTCGGACACCGGGGAGCTGTTTTTT. Translated, it gives CSVGGSDTGELFF.

This clonotype has only a few counts. V gene TRBV24-1 combines with J gene TRBJ2-1, with D perhaps TRBD1 (6 bases). The CDR3 contains 13 residues. V lost 1 base and J lost 8, with 8 bases in between. Germline V lookup: CDR1 KGHDR, CDR2 SFDVKD. The CDR3 bases are TGTGCCACCAGTGATTTCAGGGGTGATGAGCAGTTCTTC. This codes for CATSDFRGDEQFF.

At least ten counts were recorded for this clonotype. This rearrangement joins TRBV20-1 to TRBJ2-2; possibly TRBD1 for D (5 bases). The CDR3 consists of 14 residues. The V end lost 5 bases, the J end lost 3 bases, and 13 bases lay between the germline ends. Germline V gene sequence: CDR1 DFQATT, CDR2 SNEGSKA (reference sequence). The CDR3 loop reads CSALDTSYTGELFF. As DNA, the CDR3 is TGCAGTGCTTTGGACACATCGTACACCGGGGAGCTGTTTTTT.

This clonotype was recorded many times. The chain links TRBV24-1 to TRBJ2-5; 7 positions match TRBD2. This CDR3 is 17 amino acids long. CDR1 is KGHDR, CDR2 SFDVKD, per germline. V lost 3 bases to trimming and J lost 4 bases; unmatched junction nucleotides: 13. The CDR3 loop reads CATSDTSNAGDRETQYF. The DNA of the CDR3 is TGTGCCACCAGTGATACATCAAATGCGGGGGATCGAGAGACCCAGTACTTC.

This chain links TRBV4-1 with TRBJ2-5; 11 bases map to TRBD2. With 0 bases clipped from V and 5 bases from J, the junction kept 8 bases outside the gene matches. Per the germline V gene, CDR1 is MGHRA and CDR2 is YSYEKL. CDR3 length: 17 residues. The CDR3 region has the DNA TGCGCCAGCAGCCAAGAAACTAGCGGGAGTTCCAGGGAGACCCAGTACTTC. Its protein product is CASSQETSGSSRETQYF.

This clonotype was counted only a few times. V and J are TRBV7-9 and TRBJ1-5; D perhaps matches TRBD1 (6 bases). Germline CDR1 reads SEHNR; CDR2 reads FQNEAQ (reference sequence). Trimming took 10 bases from V and 4 from J, leaving 14 bases between them. This CDR3 region has 13 residues. The CDR3 coding sequence is TGTGCCAAAAAACAGGGTCCGAATCAGCCCCAGCATTTT. Translation gives CAKKQGPNQPQHF. Based on the CDR3 plus reference TRBV7-9 and TRBJ1-5, the full variable domain is DTGVSQNPRHKITKRGQNVTFRCDPISEHNRLYWYRQTLGQGPEFLTYFQNEAQLEKSRLLSDRFSAERPKGSFSTLEIQRTEQGDSAMYLCAKKQGPNQPQHFGDGTRLSIL.

A note on this clonotype: With a much larger clone just one base away, this may be a read error. J is TRBJ1-1 and V is TRBV12-3 or TRBV12-4; weak D call: TRBD1 (5 bases). The CDR3 has 14 residues. The CDR3 DNA reads as TGTGTCAGCAGTTTGTGGGGGTCGGACACTGAAGCTTTCTTT. Translating gives CVSSLWGSDTEAFF.